This record concerns one T cell receptor (beta chain) sequence. No antigen is known for it. Base qualities are not at hand, and no much larger clone is one base apart. These data originate in a study of blood T cell repertoires in COVID-19 (dated by TCRdb to the early 2020s). Notes on the research overall: Samples from collaborators originated in the United States, Italy and Spain and spanned both the acute and convalescent phases of COVID-19. The material from the prospective study consisted of cDNA or gDNA derived from T cells, B-cell-depleted T cells, or PBMCs. Where available, HLA class I and class II types were obtained from metadata supplied by the sample provider rather than from assay-based typing. The repertoires were released in a freely available public database meant as a resource for research on the immune response to SARS-CoV-2. The samples were drawn from the first 160 participants of the ongoing ImmuneRACE study and from 950 to 1,500 subjects provided by 6 global collaborators. The sample metadata nearly always contained a de-identified subject ID, COVID-19 status, age in years and sex. Deeply sampled blood TCRbeta repertoires from subjects exposed to, actively infected with, or recovered from COVID-19 were included in the dataset. Results the study describes overall, beyond this receptor: The amount of clinical and demographic metadata varied by source and participant and was provided uncurated.

From cysteine to phenylalanine, the CDR3 is 14 amino acids long. The read is trimmed to its CDR3 DNA, 42 bases read in frame from base 1. CDR1 and CDR2, per the germline V gene (reference sequence), are SEHNR and FQNEAQ. V loses 6 bases of germline sequence and J loses 9 bases, and the interval between the two ends is 18 bases. The immunoSEQ Assay, a bias-controlled multiplex PCR, was used to amplify TCRbeta CDR3 regions from genomic DNA. As for the authors' bioinformatics: Within the assay, amplification of reference gene primers was used to estimate how many nucleated cells each sample contained. Sequence reads were collapsed and filtered to measure the absolute abundance of every unique TCRbeta CDR3 rearrangement. For each sample, productive Simpson clonality was calculated by taking the square root of Simpson's diversity index across productive rearrangements. The table comes from immuneACCESS by way of TCRdb, which keeps in-frame sequences with V and J called. Part of the clones is missing from these tables; in studies checked, under half for an unresolved V gene and the rest for unknown reasons. Clone size and the V and J calls come from that table; the DNA yielded D and trimming. The sample records about 110,000 clones, approximately 88% of which are singletons. Roughly 2.3% of the sample is taken by the ten largest.

Whole blood was collected in K2EDTA tubes by collaborating institutions according to the institutions' own protocols. For TCRbeta analysis, collaborators shipped samples as frozen whole blood, isolated PBMCs, or DNA extracted from either of those sample types. Sequencing used peripheral blood. This TCR was recovered from a human donor in a cohort sampled during active COVID-19. The chain is assembled from TRBV7-9 and TRBJ2-1; TRBD2 could be the D gene, as 7 bases match. The nucleotides read TGTGCCAGCAGTACCAACGGGGGGCCGGGTGAGCAGTTCTTC. The translation is CASSTNGGPGEQFF.